Presented here are 10 T cell receptor beta chains from one specimen sequenced in a study of cytomegalovirus exposure and HLA in healthy donors. Use of 60 Vbeta and 13 Jbeta primers characterized the PCR. Using immunoSEQ multiplex PCR, the repertoire was profiled, and TCRdb retains in-frame clones only, with some absent. The table lists roughly 120,000 clones, 79% of them singletons. Sequenced sample: PBMCs. These receptor sequences come from a man aged 30 to 45 in good health and CMV-seropositive.

This rearrangement joins TRBV27 to TRBJ1-2; D possibly corresponds to TRBD1 (6 bases). The V gene lost 3 bases and the J gene lost 7 bases, with 24 bases spanning the gap. The CDR3 is 17 amino acids. Germline V CDR1 and CDR2: MNHEY, SMNVEV (reference sequence). CDR3 DNA sequence: TGTGCCAGCAGTTTTTCGCAGGGTGGGGGGGGCGTAGGTGGCTACACCTTC. This sequence encodes CASSFSQGGGGVGGYTF.

This clone was counted once. The rearrangement uses TRBV2 and TRBJ1-3, with unresolved D. Germline CDR1 and CDR2: SNHLY and FYNNEI. The CDR3 totals 13 residues. The V gene lost 8 bases and the J gene lost 8 bases, with 16 bases spanning the gap. In DNA, the CDR3 is TGTGCCAGCCAACCTTCTGAAGAGGACACCATATATTTT. Protein product: CASQPSEEDTIYF.

The chain employs TRBV19 and TRBJ1-4, with D tentatively TRBD1 (5 bases). The CDR3 sequence is 15 residues long. The V and J ends lost 3 bases and 3 bases respectively, with 11 bases between them. Germline V gives CDR1 LNHDA, CDR2 SQIVND (reference sequence). CDR3 amino acids: CASSIGATSNEKLFF. The CDR3 bases are TGTGCCAGTAGTATTGGGGCTACGTCTAATGAAAAACTGTTTTTT.

The table lists this clone with a count of one. At one end the junction does not follow the germline gene, possibly because of a read error. The chain links TRBV7-7 to TRBJ2-5; weak D call: TRBD1 (6 bases). Germline V gives CDR1 SSHAT, CDR2 FNYEAQ (reference sequence). The CDR3 has 13 residues. The CDR3 DNA is TGTGCTAGCAGCTTAGGACAGCAAGAGACCCAGTACTTC. Encoded protein: CASSLGQQETQYF.

V gene TRBV5-6 combines with J gene TRBJ2-7; tentatively, D is TRBD1 (5 bases). The CDR3 has 19 amino acids. Germline CDR1 reads SGHDT; CDR2 reads YYEEEE. Trimming shortened V by 2 bases and J by 4 bases, and 28 bases separated the two germline ends. In DNA form, the CDR3 reads TGTGCCAGCAGCTTAGGGGCTGCGAAGCCGCTATTAGCTTTTTACGAGCAGTACTTC. Amino acid sequence: CASSLGAAKPLLAFYEQYF.

This rearrangement joins TRBV2 to TRBJ1-1; 11 nucleotides agree with TRBD1. In germline, CDR1 is SNHLY, CDR2 FYNNEI. Trimming cost V 6 bases and J 0 bases; bases outside gene matches: 6. The CDR3 consists of 16 residues. The chain's CDR3 is CASRSGQGGVNTEAFF. The CDR3 DNA is TGTGCCAGCAGGTCGGGACAGGGGGGAGTGAACACTGAAGCTTTCTTT.

This clone was picked up one time. The chain employs TRBV5-1 and TRBJ1-5, with TRBD1 matching 8 bases. CDR3 length: 14 residues. After removal of 4 bases from V and 6 bases from J, the junction contained 6 bases not matched to a gene. Germline V CDR1 and CDR2: SGHRS, YFSETQ. The chain's CDR3 is CASSEGQGAQPQHF. DNA for the CDR3: TGCGCCAGCAGCGAAGGACAGGGCGCTCAGCCCCAGCATTTT.

This chain joins TRBV7-3 and TRBJ1-6, with a weak D call TRBD1 (6 bases). The CDR3 totals 14 residues. V lost 5 bases and J 10 bases, leaving 15 bases between the germline ends. CDR1 and CDR2 (germline): SGHTA, FQGTGA. CDR3 residues: CASSGGATGSPLHF. CDR3 coding DNA: TGTGCCAGCAGCGGGGGGGCTACGGGCTCACCCCTCCACTTT.

The chain couples TRBV14 to TRBJ1-1; a possible D gene is TRBD1 (5 bases). Germline V CDR1 and CDR2: SGHDN, FVKESK. Trimming pared 2 bases from V and 11 bases from J, leaving 18 bases between. The CDR3 is made up of 14 amino acids. In DNA, the CDR3 is TGTGCCAGCAGCCAACTGGGGACTACCGAAACGGCTTTCTTT. Amino acids: CASSQLGTTETAFF.

The gene calls are TRBV10-3 and TRBJ1-2, with D possibly being TRBD1 (6 bases). The CDR3 consists of 16 residues. V was clipped by 0 bases and J by 4 bases, with 15 bases between them. CDR1 ENHRY and CDR2 SYGVKD come from the germline V gene. The CDR3 region has the DNA TGTGCCATCAGTGAGTCTAGGGGGGGCGAAGTCTATGGCTACACCTTC. It specifies CAISESRGGEVYGYTF.